These T cell receptor beta chains were read from a single sample in a study of regulatory T cells. Some clones are missing from TCRdb's copy, which holds only in-frame ones; the method was immunoSEQ multiplex PCR. The sample includes approximately 9,000 clones, 84% of them seen just once. Material: CD8+ T cells sorted from blood. These receptors originate from a person aged 18 to 29 with CD3G deficiency. Both conserved end residues are part of each CDR3. D genes are given only for firm matches. A row's size may be missing; if present it is once, few, many or a size class.

TRBV28	12	TRBJ1-2	.	.	CASSLPGTGYTF	TGTGCCAGCAGTTTGCCAGGGACTGGCTACACCTTC
TRBV7-8	16	TRBJ1-5	.	.	CASSQGVLLSNQPQHF	TGTGCCAGCAGCCAAGGGGTACTACTTAGCAATCAGCCCCAGCATTTT
TRBV7-8	12	TRBJ1-5	.	.	CASSLASQPQHF	TGTGCCAGCAGCTTAGCGTCCCAGCCCCAGCATTTT
TRBV4-1	15	TRBJ1-2	.	.	CASSPLFEGFYGYTF	TGCGCCAGCAGCCCTCTCTTTGAGGGGTTCTATGGCTACACCTTC
TRBV5-1	13	TRBJ1-2	TRBD1	.	CASSGQGGYGYTF	TGCGCCAGCAGCGGACAGGGAGGCTATGGCTACACCTTC
TRBV19	17	TRBJ1-2	TRBD1	few	CASAPYGTATSNYGYTF	TGTGCCAGTGCACCCTACGGGACAGCGACATCCAACTATGGCTACACCTTC
TRBV28	16	TRBJ2-7	TRBD2	.	CASSSPRREGTYEQYF	TGTGCCAGCAGTTCCCCCCGGCGGGAGGGAACCTACGAGCAGTACTTC
TRBV28	14	TRBJ1-1	.	few	CASSLYGGNTEAFF	TGTGCCAGCAGTTTATATGGGGGGAACACTGAAGCTTTCTTT
TRBV28	14	TRBJ2-5	TRBD1	.	CASSLTGIQETQYF	TGTGCCAGCAGTTTGACAGGGATCCAAGAGACCCAGTACTTC
TRBV18	15	TRBJ2-7	TRBD2	.	CASSPGGSLDREQYF	TGTGCCAGCTCACCAGGCGGGAGTCTCGACCGCGAGCAGTACTTC
TRBV5-1	14	TRBJ1-1	.	.	CASSFRGMNTEAFF	TGCGCCAGCAGCTTCAGGGGAATGAACACTGAAGCTTTCTTT
TRBV7-9	16	TRBJ2-1	TRBD2	.	CASSNPEGAGGSEQFF	TGTGCCAGCAGCAATCCCGAGGGAGCGGGGGGGAGTGAGCAGTTCTTC
TRBV27	14	TRBJ2-7	.	.	CASSPQVDSYEQYF	TGTGCCAGCAGTCCGCAGGTAGACTCCTACGAGCAGTACTTC
TRBV28	14	TRBJ1-1	.	.	CASSLDLEETEAFF	TGTGCCAGCAGTTTAGACCTTGAAGAAACTGAAGCTTTCTTT
TRBV28	13	TRBJ1-1	.	.	CASSPTGNTEAFF	TGTGCCAGCAGTCCGACTGGGAACACTGAAGCTTTCTTT
TRBV28	14	TRBJ2-7	TRBD2	.	CASGPRGDFYEQYF	TGTGCCAGCGGCCCTCGGGGGGACTTCTACGAGCAGTACTTC
TRBV4-1	13	TRBJ2-4	.	.	CASSQGGENIQYF	TGCGCCAGCAGCCAGGGAGGCGAAAACATTCAGTACTTC
TRBV5-1	17	TRBJ2-1	TRBD1	.	CASSSGWGQGGYNEQFF	TGCGCCAGCAGCTCTGGATGGGGACAGGGGGGATACAATGAGCAGTTCTTC
TRBV7-6	16	TRBJ2-2	.	.	CASSPAVREDTGELFF	TGTGCCAGCAGCCCTGCAGTACGCGAAGACACCGGGGAGCTGTTTTTT
TRBV28	13	TRBJ1-2	.	.	CASSLPANYGYTF	TGTGCCAGCAGTTTACCAGCTAACTATGGCTACACCTTC
TRBV21-1	20	TRBJ1-1	.	.	CASSNPLKGGDRGLVTEAFF	TGTGCCAGCAGCAACCCCCTGAAGGGGGGGGACAGGGGATTAGTAACTGAAGCTTTCTTT
TRBV6-1	13	TRBJ1-1	TRBD1	few	CASRGQGATEAFF	TGTGCCAGCAGGGGTCAGGGGGCAACTGAAGCTTTCTTT
TRBV7-9	15	TRBJ1-4	TRBD1	.	CASSLGTAFNEKLFF	TGTGCCAGCAGCCTCGGGACAGCCTTTAATGAAAAACTGTTTTTT
TRBV21-1	18	TRBJ2-3	.	once	CASSKVKGGQGSTDTQYF	TGTGCCAGCAGCAAAGTTAAGGGGGGGCAGGGTAGCACAGATACGCAGTATTTT
TRBV7-9	14	TRBJ2-5	TRBD2	.	CASTASGDQETQYF	TGTGCCAGCACCGCTAGCGGGGACCAAGAGACCCAGTACTTC
TRBV11-3	14	TRBJ2-7	TRBD1	.	CASSHRDSALEQYF	TGTGCCAGCAGCCACCGGGACAGTGCCCTGGAGCAGTACTTC
TRBV19	13	TRBJ1-5	.	.	CASSRTPNQPQHF	TGTGCCAGTTCTAGGACTCCCAATCAGCCCCAGCATTTT
TRBV10-3	14	TRBJ2-7	.	.	CAISEGIGTYEQYF	TGTGCCATCAGTGAGGGTATTGGGACTTACGAGCAGTACTTC
TRBV7-8	20	TRBJ1-1	TRBD1	.	CASSALLGFRDSHEDTEAFF	TGTGCCAGCAGCGCCCTCTTAGGATTCCGGGACAGCCACGAGGACACTGAAGCTTTCTTT
TRBV28	14	TRBJ2-2	TRBD2	few	CASSSRGGTGELFF	TGTGCCAGCAGTTCGCGCGGGGGCACCGGGGAGCTGTTTTTT
TRBV28	13	TRBJ2-7	.	.	CASSLLLGYEQYF	TGTGCCAGCAGTTTATTGCTAGGCTACGAGCAGTACTTC
TRBV28	13	TRBJ2-5	.	few	CASKQIVQETQYF	TGTGCCAGCAAACAGATCGTACAAGAGACCCAGTACTTC
TRBV7-6	15	TRBJ2-5	.	.	CASSLVADAGGTQYF	TGTGCCAGCAGCTTGGTGGCTGACGCCGGCGGGACCCAGTACTTC
TRBV6-1	16	TRBJ1-1	.	few	CASSELRGTGRTEAFF	TGTGCCAGCAGTGAATTGAGGGGTACAGGGCGAACTGAAGCTTTCTTT
TRBV6-6	11	TRBJ2-7	.	.	CASSYGWEQYF	TGTGCCAGCAGTTACGGGTGGGAGCAGTACTTC
TRBV13	14	TRBJ1-1	TRBD1	.	CASSIRGRRTEAFF	TGTGCCAGCAGCATCAGGGGGCGTAGGACTGAAGCTTTCTTT
TRBV7-8	15	TRBJ2-3	.	once	CASSLTGANTDTQYF	TGTGCCAGCAGCCTGACTGGCGCGAACACAGATACGCAGTATTTT
TRBV28	14	TRBJ2-7	TRBD2	few	CASSHPGGTYEQYF	TGTGCCAGCAGTCACCCGGGGGGGACCTACGAGCAGTACTTC
TRBV7-9	13	TRBJ2-1	.	few	CASSLAGGDEQFF	TGTGCCAGCAGCTTAGCTGGGGGCGATGAGCAGTTCTTC
TRBV6-5	15	TRBJ2-7	.	.	CASSYLGTPAYEQYF	TGTGCCAGCAGTTACCTCGGGACACCCGCCTACGAGCAGTACTTC
TRBV27	16	TRBJ2-7	.	.	CASSLRGVLGTHEQYF	TGTGCCAGCAGTTTACGAGGGGTCCTGGGCACCCACGAGCAGTACTTC
TRBV11-2	15	TRBJ2-7	.	.	CASSLGWGSSYEQYF	TGTGCCAGCAGCTTAGGTTGGGGGAGCTCCTACGAGCAGTACTTC
TRBV7-9	12	TRBJ2-1	.	.	CASSAGHNEQFF	TGTGCCAGCTCTGCGGGACACAATGAGCAGTTCTTC
TRBV28	16	TRBJ2-3	.	.	CASSFRWGNPTDTQYF	TGTGCCAGCAGTTTTAGGTGGGGGAACCCAACAGATACGCAGTATTTT